The present TCR beta chain was sequenced within a study of glioma-infiltrating T cells after dendritic cell vaccination. The time point is: after dendritic cell vaccination, including at tumor progression/relapse. Only in-frame clones appear in the TCRdb table, and some are missing; sequencing was by immunoSEQ multiplex PCR. The data contain more than 70,000 clones, around 90% of them seen just once; the ten biggest clones take up around 2%. The germline CDR1 and CDR2 sequences are SGHNT and YYREEE (reference sequence). This CDR3 has 15 residues. V lost 4 bases to trimming and J lost 3 bases, with 16 bases between them. Study conclusions and caveats: Patients with more pretreatment TILs had longer time to progression and survival. Complete blood and tumor specimen sets were limited to few patients.

Turning to this clone: Its cognate antigen is unknown.

This receptor was taken from a human donor with glioblastoma. The chain carries TRBV5-4 and TRBJ1-2, with a possible D match to TRBD1 (5 bases). The specimen comprised blood, sampled after dendritic cell vaccination. The CDR3 is CASSPGTGGYYGYTF. CDR3 sequence (DNA): TGTGCCAGCAGCCCCGGGACGGGGGGTTACTATGGCTACACCTTC.